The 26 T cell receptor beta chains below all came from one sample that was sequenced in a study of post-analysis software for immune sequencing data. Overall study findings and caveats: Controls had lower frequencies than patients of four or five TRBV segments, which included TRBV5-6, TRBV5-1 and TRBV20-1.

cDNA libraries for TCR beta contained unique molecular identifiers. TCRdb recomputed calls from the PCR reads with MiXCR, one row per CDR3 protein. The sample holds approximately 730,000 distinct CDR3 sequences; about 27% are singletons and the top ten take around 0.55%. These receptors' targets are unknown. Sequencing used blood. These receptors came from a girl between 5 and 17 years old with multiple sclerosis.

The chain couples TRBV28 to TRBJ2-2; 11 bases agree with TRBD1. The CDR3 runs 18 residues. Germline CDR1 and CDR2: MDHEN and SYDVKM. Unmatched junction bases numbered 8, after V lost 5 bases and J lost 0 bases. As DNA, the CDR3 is TGTGCCAGCAGTCGGGGGACAGGGGGTTTTGCGAACACCGGGGAGCTGTTTTTT. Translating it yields CASSRGTGGFANTGELFF.

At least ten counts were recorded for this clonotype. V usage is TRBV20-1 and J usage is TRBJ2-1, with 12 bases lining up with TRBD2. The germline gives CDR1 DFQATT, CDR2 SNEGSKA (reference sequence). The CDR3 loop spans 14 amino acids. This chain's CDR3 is CSARTSGTYNEQFF. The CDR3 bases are TGCAGCGCCAGGACTAGCGGGACATACAATGAGCAGTTCTTC.

The CDR3 DNA reads as TGCGCCAGCAGCGGACGTGGGGGGAGCACTGAAGCTTTCTTT. It codes for CASSGRGGSTEAFF. J is TRBJ1-1 and V is TRBV5-1; D might be TRBD1 (5 bases). The CDR3 has 14 amino acids. Trimming removed 4 bases at V and 4 bases at J, with 14 bases between. CDR1 and CDR2 from the germline V gene are SGHRS and YFSETQ.

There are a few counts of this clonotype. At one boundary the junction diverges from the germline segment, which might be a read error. CDR3 nucleotide sequence: TGTGCCGGGACTAGCGAGTACGAGCAGTACTTC. This translates into CAGTSEYEQYF. The chain couples TRBV29-1 to TRBJ2-7; 10 bases line up with TRBD2. CDR1 is SQVTM, CDR2 ANQGSEA, per germline. CDR3 size: 11 residues.

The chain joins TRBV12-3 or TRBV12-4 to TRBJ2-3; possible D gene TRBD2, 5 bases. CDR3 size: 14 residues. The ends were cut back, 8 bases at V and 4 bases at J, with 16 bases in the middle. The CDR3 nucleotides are TGTGCCAGCGTCCCAAGACTAAGCGCAGATACGCAGTATTTT. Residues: CASVPRLSADTQYF.

CDR3 in DNA: TGCGCCAGCAGCCCTGAAAGCCGGGGACAGGGTTACAATGAGCAGTTCTTC. This codes for CASSPESRGQGYNEQFF. The genes are TRBV4-3 and TRBJ2-1; 9 nucleotides align to TRBD1. This CDR3 has 17 amino acids. The germline V gene encodes CDR1 LGHNA and CDR2 YSLEER. The junction had 11 bases not matched to a gene; V was cut back by 4 bases and J by 4 bases.

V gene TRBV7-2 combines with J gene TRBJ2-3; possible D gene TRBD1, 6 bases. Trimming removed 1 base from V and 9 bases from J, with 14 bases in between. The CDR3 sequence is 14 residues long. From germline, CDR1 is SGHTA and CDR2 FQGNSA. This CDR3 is CASSLGKGVGTQYF. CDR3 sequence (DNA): TGTGCCAGCAGCTTAGGAAAGGGGGTAGGGACGCAGTATTTT.

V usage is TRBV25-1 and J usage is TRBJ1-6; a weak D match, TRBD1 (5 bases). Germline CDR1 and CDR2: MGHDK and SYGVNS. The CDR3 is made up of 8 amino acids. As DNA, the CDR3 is TGTCCGAGGGGACCCCTCCACTTT. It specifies CPRGPLHF.

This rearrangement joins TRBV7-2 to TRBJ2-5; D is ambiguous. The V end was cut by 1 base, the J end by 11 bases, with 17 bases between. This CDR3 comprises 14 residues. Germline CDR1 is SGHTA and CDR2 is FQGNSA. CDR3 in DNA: TGTGCCAGCAGCTTAGAGTTAAGGTCGCATGAGCAGTACTTC. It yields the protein CASSLELRSHEQYF.

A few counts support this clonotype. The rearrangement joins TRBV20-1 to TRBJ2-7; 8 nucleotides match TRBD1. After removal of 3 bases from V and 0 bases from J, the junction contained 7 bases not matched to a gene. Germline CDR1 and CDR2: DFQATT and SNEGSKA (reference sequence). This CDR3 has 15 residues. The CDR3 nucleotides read TGCAGTGCTAGTCCCAGGGGGCTTTACTCCTACGAGCAGTACTTC. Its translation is CSASPRGLYSYEQYF.

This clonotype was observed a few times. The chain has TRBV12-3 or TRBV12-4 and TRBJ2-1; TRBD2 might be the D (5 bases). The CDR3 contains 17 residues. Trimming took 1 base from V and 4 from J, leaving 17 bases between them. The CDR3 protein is CASSLGSSAIGYNEQFF. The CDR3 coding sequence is TGTGCCAGCAGTTTAGGAAGTAGCGCGATAGGTTACAATGAGCAGTTCTTC.

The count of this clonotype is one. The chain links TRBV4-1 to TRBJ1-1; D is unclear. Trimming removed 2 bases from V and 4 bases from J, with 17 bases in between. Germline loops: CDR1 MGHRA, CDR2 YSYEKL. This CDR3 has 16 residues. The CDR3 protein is CASSQIPSRAITEAFF. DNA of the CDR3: TGCGCCAGCAGCCAAATCCCTTCTCGGGCTATCACTGAAGCTTTCTTT.

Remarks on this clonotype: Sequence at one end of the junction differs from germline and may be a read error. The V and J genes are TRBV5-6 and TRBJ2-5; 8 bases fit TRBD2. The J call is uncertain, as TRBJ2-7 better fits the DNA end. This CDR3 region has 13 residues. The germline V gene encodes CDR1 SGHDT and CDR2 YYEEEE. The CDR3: CAGSLAGRGEQYF. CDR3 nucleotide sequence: TGTGCCGGCAGCTTGGCCGGGAGGGGCGAGCAGTACTTC.

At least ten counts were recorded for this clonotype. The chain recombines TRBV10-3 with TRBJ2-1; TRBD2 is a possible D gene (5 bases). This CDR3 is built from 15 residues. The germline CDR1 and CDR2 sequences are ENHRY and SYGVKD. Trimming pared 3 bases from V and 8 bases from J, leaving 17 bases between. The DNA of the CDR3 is TGTGCCATCAGTGACCCTGGGAGCGAGGTCGATGAGCAGTTCTTC. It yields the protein CAISDPGSEVDEQFF.

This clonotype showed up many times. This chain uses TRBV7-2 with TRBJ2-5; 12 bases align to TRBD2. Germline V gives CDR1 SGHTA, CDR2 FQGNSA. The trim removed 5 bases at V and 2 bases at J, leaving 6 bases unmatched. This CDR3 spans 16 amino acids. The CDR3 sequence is CASSLRLAGAQETQYF. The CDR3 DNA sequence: TGTGCCAGCAGCCTCCGACTAGCGGGAGCGCAAGAGACCCAGTACTTC.

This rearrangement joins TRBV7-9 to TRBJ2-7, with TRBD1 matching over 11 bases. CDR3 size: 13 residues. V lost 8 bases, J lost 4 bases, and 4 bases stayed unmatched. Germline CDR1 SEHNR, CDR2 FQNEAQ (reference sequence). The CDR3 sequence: CASSGQGGYEQYF. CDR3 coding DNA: TGTGCCAGCTCGGGACAGGGGGGTTACGAGCAGTACTTC.

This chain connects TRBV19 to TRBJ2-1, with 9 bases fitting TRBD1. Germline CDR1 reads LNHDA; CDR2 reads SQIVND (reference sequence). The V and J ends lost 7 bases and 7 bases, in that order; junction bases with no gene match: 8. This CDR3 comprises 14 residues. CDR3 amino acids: CASTKGQGRNEQFF. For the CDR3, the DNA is TGTGCCAGTACTAAGGGACAGGGTAGAAATGAGCAGTTCTTC.

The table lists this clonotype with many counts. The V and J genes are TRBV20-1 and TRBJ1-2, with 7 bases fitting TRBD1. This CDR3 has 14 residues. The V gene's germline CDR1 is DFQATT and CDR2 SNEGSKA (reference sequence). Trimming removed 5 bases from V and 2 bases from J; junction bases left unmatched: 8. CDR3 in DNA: TGCAGTGCTTCAGCAGGGGGGGGCAACTATGGCTACACCTTC. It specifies CSASAGGGNYGYTF.

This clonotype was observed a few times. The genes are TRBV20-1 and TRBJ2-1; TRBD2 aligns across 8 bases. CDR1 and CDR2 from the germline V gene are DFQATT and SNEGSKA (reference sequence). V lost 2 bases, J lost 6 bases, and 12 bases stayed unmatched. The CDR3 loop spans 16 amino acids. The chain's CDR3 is CSARPPTSGGTNEQFF. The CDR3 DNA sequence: TGCAGTGCTAGACCTCCTACTAGCGGAGGTACCAATGAGCAGTTCTTC.

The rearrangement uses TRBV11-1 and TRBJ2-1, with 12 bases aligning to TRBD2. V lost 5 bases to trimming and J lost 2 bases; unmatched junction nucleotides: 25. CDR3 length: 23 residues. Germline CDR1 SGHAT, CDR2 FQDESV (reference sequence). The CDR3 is CASSTTYSIGPGTSGRPYNEQFF. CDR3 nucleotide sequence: TGTGCCAGCAGCACCACATATTCAATCGGACCCGGGACTAGCGGGCGCCCCTACAATGAGCAGTTCTTC.

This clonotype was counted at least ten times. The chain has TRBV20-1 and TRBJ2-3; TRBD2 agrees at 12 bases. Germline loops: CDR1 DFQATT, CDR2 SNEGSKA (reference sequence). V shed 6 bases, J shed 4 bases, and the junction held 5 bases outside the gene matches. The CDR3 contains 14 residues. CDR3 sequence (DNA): TGCAGTGCCATTAGACTAGCGGGAGCAGATACGCAGTATTTT. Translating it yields CSAIRLAGADTQYF.

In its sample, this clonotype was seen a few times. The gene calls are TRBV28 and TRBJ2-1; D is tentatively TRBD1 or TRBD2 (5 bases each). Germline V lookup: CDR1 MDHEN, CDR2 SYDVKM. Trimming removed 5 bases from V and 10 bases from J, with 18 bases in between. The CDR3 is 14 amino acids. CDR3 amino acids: CASSRGARWWEQFF. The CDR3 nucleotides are TGTGCCAGCAGTCGAGGGGCCCGATGGTGGGAGCAGTTCTTC.

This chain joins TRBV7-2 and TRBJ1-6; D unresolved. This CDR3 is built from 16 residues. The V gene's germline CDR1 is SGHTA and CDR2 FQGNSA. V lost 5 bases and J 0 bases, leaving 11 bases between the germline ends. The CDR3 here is CASSPRQSSYNSPLHF. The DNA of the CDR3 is TGTGCCAGCAGCCCCCGGCAGAGCTCCTATAATTCACCCCTCCACTTT.

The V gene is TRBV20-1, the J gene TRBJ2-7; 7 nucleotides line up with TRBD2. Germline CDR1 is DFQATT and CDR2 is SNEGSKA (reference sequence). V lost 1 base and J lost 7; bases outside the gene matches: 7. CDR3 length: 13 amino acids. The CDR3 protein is CSARGTRTREQYF. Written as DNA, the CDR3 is TGCAGTGCTAGAGGGACTAGGACCAGAGAGCAGTACTTC.

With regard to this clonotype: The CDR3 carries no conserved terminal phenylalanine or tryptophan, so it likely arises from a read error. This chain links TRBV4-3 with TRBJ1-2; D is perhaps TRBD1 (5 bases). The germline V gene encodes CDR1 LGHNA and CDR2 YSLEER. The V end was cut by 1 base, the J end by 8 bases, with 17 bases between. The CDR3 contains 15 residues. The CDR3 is CASSQGDPELGGYTC. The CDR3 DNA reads TGCGCCAGCAGCCAAGGGGACCCCGAACTCGGGGGCTACACCTGC.

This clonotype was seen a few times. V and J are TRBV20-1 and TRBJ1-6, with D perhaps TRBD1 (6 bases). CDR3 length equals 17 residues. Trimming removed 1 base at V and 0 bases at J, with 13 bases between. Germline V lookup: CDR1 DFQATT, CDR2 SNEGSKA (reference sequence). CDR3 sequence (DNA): TGCAGTGCTAGAGTAACAGGGCAAGGCTCCTATAATTCACCCCTCCACTTT. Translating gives CSARVTGQGSYNSPLHF.